The 25 T cell receptor beta chains below were found in one sample sequenced in a study of blood T cell repertoires in COVID-19. Data came from immunoSEQ multiplex PCR; TCRdb stores just in-frame clones and leaves some out. The data show 250,000 or so clones, 75% to 90% seen once. Sequenced: peripheral blood. These receptor sequences come from a woman aged 40 to 50 who had recovered from COVID-19.

The rearrangement uses TRBV6-5 and TRBJ2-4; possibly TRBD2 for D (5 bases). CDR1 is MNHEY and CDR2 is SVGAGI in the germline V gene. The CDR3 totals 16 residues. The V gene lost 4 bases and the J gene lost 0 bases, with 13 bases spanning the gap. DNA of the CDR3: TGTGCCAGCAGTTCCTTCGGTGAGGGAGCCAAAAACATTCAGTACTTC. Translated, it gives CASSSFGEGAKNIQYF.

The chain combines TRBV3-1 (or the pseudogene TRBV3-2) with TRBJ1-1; D gene ambiguous. Trimming shortened V by 0 bases and J by 10 bases, and 6 bases separated the two germline ends. This CDR3 spans 11 amino acids. Germline V gene lookup returns CDR1 LGHDT and CDR2 YNNKEL (reference sequence). The CDR3 region has the DNA TGTGCCAGCAGCCAAGAAGGGAGAGCTTTCTTT. Translation gives CASSQEGRAFF.

V and J are TRBV15 and TRBJ1-1; 8 bases fit TRBD1. The V and J ends lost 5 bases and 6 bases, in that order; junction bases with no gene match: 8. The V gene's germline CDR1 is LNHNV and CDR2 YYDKDF (reference sequence). This CDR3 contains 14 residues. CDR3 loop: CATSPYQGAAEAFF. DNA of the CDR3: TGTGCCACCAGCCCCTATCAGGGGGCAGCTGAAGCTTTCTTT.

The CDR3 DNA reads TGTGCCAGCAGTGAAGCGCACTTACCGCATGGCTACACCTTC. Amino acid sequence: CASSEAHLPHGYTF. The chain links TRBV2 to TRBJ1-2; no reliable D call. Trimming cost V 0 bases and J 6 bases, with 11 bases left between them. CDR1 SNHLY and CDR2 FYNNEI come from the germline V gene. The CDR3 has 14 residues.

This rearrangement joins TRBV6-6 to TRBJ1-1; D unclear. CDR1 and CDR2 from the germline V gene are MNHNY and SVGAGI (reference sequence). This CDR3 is 14 amino acids long. The V end was cut by 2 bases, the J end by 1 base, with 8 bases between. Here the CDR3 reads CASSYTQRNTEAFF. The CDR3 DNA reads TGTGCCAGCAGTTACACCCAGCGGAACACTGAAGCTTTCTTT.

The rearrangement links TRBV2 to TRBJ2-2; 8 bases align to TRBD1. The germline V gene encodes CDR1 SNHLY and CDR2 FYNNEI. The length of the CDR3 is 14 residues. Losses at the gene ends were 6 bases for V and 6 bases for J; bases not matched to a gene: 6. The CDR3 nucleotides are TGTGCCAGCAGCCGGGACAGGCCCCCCGGGGAGCTGTTTTTT. It is translated as CASSRDRPPGELFF.

The V gene is TRBV27, the J gene TRBJ1-6, with TRBD1 matching over 9 bases. Per germline, CDR1 MNHEY and CDR2 SMNVEV (reference sequence). With V trimmed by 6 bases and J by 0 bases, 9 bases remained unmatched. This CDR3 region has 18 residues. The CDR3 nucleotides read TGTGCCAGCAGGGGGACAGGGTCCCGCAGCTCCTATAATTCACCCCTCCACTTT. Residues: CASRGTGSRSSYNSPLHF.

V gene TRBV27 combines with J gene TRBJ1-1; D is possibly TRBD1 (5 bases). CDR3 size: 14 residues. V gave up 2 bases and J gave up 0 bases, with 7 bases separating them. Germline V CDR1 and CDR2: MNHEY, SMNVEV (reference sequence). The CDR3 loop is CASSLGRVNTEAFF. In DNA form, the CDR3 reads TGTGCCAGCAGTTTAGGCAGGGTGAACACTGAAGCTTTCTTT.

The chain couples TRBV18 to TRBJ2-1; 7 nucleotides match TRBD2. The CDR3 sequence is 15 residues long. Germline CDR1 is KGHSH and CDR2 is LQKENI. With 1 base clipped from V and 5 bases from J, the junction kept 5 bases outside the gene matches. CDR3 DNA: TGTGCCAGCTCACCACTACTGGGAGGGGACAATGAGCAGTTCTTC. Translating it yields CASSPLLGGDNEQFF.

This rearrangement joins TRBV5-1 to TRBJ1-4, with 9 bases identical to TRBD1. This CDR3 has 17 residues. V shed 2 bases, J shed 1 base, and the junction held 6 bases outside the gene matches. The germline CDR1 and CDR2 sequences are SGHRS and YFSETQ. For the CDR3, the DNA is TGCGCCAGCAGCTTCCAACAGGGGGCCGTAACTAATGAAAAACTGTTTTTT. It specifies CASSFQQGAVTNEKLFF.

V and J are TRBV18 and TRBJ2-1; 8 bases line up with TRBD2. This CDR3 contains 16 residues. CDR1 and CDR2 from the germline V gene are KGHSH and LQKENI. J was trimmed by 6 bases and V by 0 bases; bases with no gene match: 7. Here the CDR3 reads CASSPPLREDTNEQFF. The CDR3 DNA reads as TGTGCCAGCTCACCACCGTTGCGGGAGGATACCAATGAGCAGTTCTTC.

The gene calls are TRBV29-1 and TRBJ1-1; D remains ambiguous. Germline V CDR1 and CDR2: SQVTM, ANQGSEA. CDR3 length: 12 residues. The V gene lost 6 bases and the J gene lost 3 bases, with 11 bases spanning the gap. The DNA for the CDR3 is TGCAGCGTCTTTCGTGGAGACACTGAAGCTTTCTTT. This translates into CSVFRGDTEAFF.

The rearrangement links TRBV5-3 to TRBJ2-7; 7 nucleotides agree with TRBD1. TRBV5-3 is identified as an open reading frame with a role that is uncertain. The ends lost 0 bases at V and 1 base at J; junction bases unmatched: 10. The length of the CDR3 is 17 residues. The CDR3 here is CARSLGGLRGHSYEQYF. CDR3 DNA sequence: TGTGCCAGAAGCTTGGGGGGGCTGAGGGGGCATTCCTACGAGCAGTACTTC.

The chain joins TRBV2 to TRBJ2-2; 11 bases map to TRBD2. The V gene's germline CDR1 is SNHLY and CDR2 FYNNEI. V shed 6 bases, J shed 4 bases, and the junction held 4 bases outside the gene matches. The CDR3 is 15 residues long. This CDR3 reads CASSYTSGGTGELFF. The CDR3 bases are TGTGCCAGCAGCTACACTAGCGGGGGCACCGGGGAGCTGTTTTTT.

This chain uses TRBV2 with TRBJ2-2; the match to TRBD1 covers 8 bases. Germline CDR1 SNHLY, CDR2 FYNNEI. The CDR3 totals 14 residues. V shed 6 bases, J shed 3 bases, and the junction held 3 bases outside the gene matches. CDR3 nucleotides: TGTGCCAGCAGACTGACAGGGGACACCGGGGAGCTGTTTTTT. Translating gives CASRLTGDTGELFF.

V gene TRBV13 combines with J gene TRBJ1-3; D is possibly TRBD1 (6 bases). The CDR3 has 15 amino acids. V gave up 5 bases and J gave up 1 base, with 12 bases separating them. Germline V gives CDR1 PRHDT, CDR2 FYEKMQ (reference sequence). DNA for the CDR3: TGTGCCAGCAGCCGATACAGGGTATCTGGAAACACCATATATTTT. Its protein product is CASSRYRVSGNTIYF. Drawing the rest from reference TRBV13 and TRBJ1-3, the complete variable domain is AAGVIQSPRHLIKEKRETATLKCYPIPRHDTVYWYQQGPGQDPQFLISFYEKMQSDKGSIPDRFSAQQFSDYHSELNMSSLELGDSALYFCASSRYRVSGNTIYFGEGSWLTVV.

This chain uses TRBV24-1 with TRBJ1-4; D is perhaps TRBD1 (6 bases). This CDR3 region has 15 residues. V lost 3 bases and J lost 4, with 11 bases in between. CDR1 and CDR2 (germline): KGHDR, SFDVKD. The CDR3 DNA reads TGTGCCACCAGTGATAAGGGGGGGAATAATGAAAAACTGTTTTTT. This sequence encodes CATSDKGGNNEKLFF.

V is TRBV21-1 and J is TRBJ2-7; the table's D call, TRBD1, was not checked against the DNA. TRBV21-1 has pseudogene status. This CDR3 is built from 12 residues. The CDR3 here is CASTPDIYEQYV. The DNA for the CDR3 is TGTGCCAGCACCCCAGACATTTACGAGCAGTACGTC.

The chain carries TRBV6-5 and TRBJ1-2; no firm D call. Looked up from germline, CDR1 is MNHEY and CDR2 is SVGAGI. CDR3 size: 11 residues. Trimming took off 8 bases at V and 8 bases at J, with 12 bases between the two ends. The DNA of the CDR3 is TGTGCCAGCCATACTGCTTGGGGCTACACCTTC. Its translation: CASHTAWGYTF.

The chain uses TRBV19 and TRBJ2-2, with TRBD2 identical over 7 bases. The CDR3 runs to 13 residues. Per the germline V gene, CDR1 is LNHDA and CDR2 is SQIVND (reference sequence). V gave up 3 bases and J gave up 8 bases; unmatched junction bases: 3. CDR3 coding DNA: TGTGCCAGTAGTATTCAAGCGGGAGGGGAGCTGTTTTTT. Amino acids: CASSIQAGGELFF. The full variable domain, in which reference TRBV19 and TRBJ2-2 provide the parts outside the CDR3, is DGGITQSPKYLFRKEGQNVTLSCEQNLNHDAMYWYRQDPGQGLRLIYYSQIVNDFQKGDIAEGYSVSREKKESFPLTVTSAQKNPTAFYLCASSIQAGGELFFGEGSRLTVL.

This chain connects TRBV10-3 to TRBJ1-3; TRBD1 agrees at 7 bases. V shed 6 bases, J shed 0 bases, and the junction held 5 bases outside the gene matches. The CDR3 covers 15 residues. Looked up from germline, CDR1 is ENHRY and CDR2 is SYGVKD. The CDR3 DNA sequence: TGTGCCATCAGGGGGACAGTAATCTCTGGAAACACCATATATTTT. Translated, it gives CAIRGTVISGNTIYF.

This clone was counted once. The chain carries TRBV5-1 and TRBJ1-2; no clear D. The germline V gene has CDR1 SGHRS and CDR2 YFSETQ. Trimming took 0 bases from V and 4 from J, leaving 7 bases between them. This CDR3 is built from 13 residues. For the CDR3, the DNA is TGCGCCAGCAGCTTGGGACGAGGCTATGGCTACACCTTC. Amino acids: CASSLGRGYGYTF.

J is TRBJ1-2 and V is TRBV27, with 7 bases lining up with TRBD1. This CDR3 comprises 16 residues. V gave up 2 bases and J gave up 2 bases; unmatched junction bases: 8. Germline V gives CDR1 MNHEY, CDR2 SMNVEV (reference sequence). The CDR3 region has the DNA TGTGCCAGCAGTTTAATTAGACAGGGTAGGAACTATGGCTACACCTTC. It translates to CASSLIRQGRNYGYTF.

This clone was picked up a small number of times. This rearrangement joins TRBV5-1 to TRBJ2-1; D possibly corresponds to TRBD2 (6 bases). This CDR3 is 16 amino acids long. Trimming removed 4 bases from V and 2 bases from J, with 16 bases in between. The germline CDR1 and CDR2 sequences are SGHRS and YFSETQ. CDR3 bases: TGCGCCAGCAGCACCGGGACTCTTCTCCCCTACAATGAGCAGTTCTTC. It encodes CASSTGTLLPYNEQFF.

The chain carries TRBV2 and TRBJ2-7; 8 nucleotides agree with TRBD1. There are 13 residues in the CDR3. Germline-derived CDR1 and CDR2 are SNHLY and FYNNEI. The trim removed 6 bases at V and 5 bases at J, leaving 6 bases unmatched. CDR3 sequence reads: CASSQGAQNEQYF. The DNA of the CDR3 is TGTGCCAGCAGCCAGGGGGCGCAAAACGAGCAGTACTTC.